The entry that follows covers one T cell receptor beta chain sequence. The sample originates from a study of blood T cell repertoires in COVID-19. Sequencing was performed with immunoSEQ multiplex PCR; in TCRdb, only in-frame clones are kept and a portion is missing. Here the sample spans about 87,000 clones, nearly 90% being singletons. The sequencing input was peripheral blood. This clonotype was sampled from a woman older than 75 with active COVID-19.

CDR3 DNA sequence: TGTGCCAGCAGGGAAACAGGGGTAAACACCATATATTTT. Its protein product is CASRETGVNTIYF. The rearrangement joins TRBV5-4 to TRBJ1-3, with 7 bases matching TRBD1. After removal of 5 bases from V and 6 bases from J, the junction contained 5 bases not matched to a gene. Germline assignment: CDR1 SGHNT and CDR2 YYREEE (reference sequence). The CDR3 extends over 13 amino acids.